This T cell receptor beta chain originates from a study of OX40 agonist ivuxolimab in advanced cancers. Study overall: Three patients, one with hepatocellular carcinoma and two with cutaneous melanoma, responded partially.

Of note for this clone: Antigen specificity is unknown.

Clones were read by immunoSEQ multiplex PCR, and TCRdb kept only the in-frame ones, dropping some. Of approximately 73,000 clones in the sample, around 90% were seen once. Blood got drawn at baseline, again on cycle 4 day 1, and then on cycle 7 day 1. Whole-study results and caveats: Expanded clones tended on average to be more numerous among CD8+ T cells than CD4+. Clonal expansion in partial responders at 0.1-3.0 mg/kg ranked among the lowest.

The TCR was taken from an adult with an advanced solid tumor such as melanoma, head and neck, liver or kidney cancer. The sample here was CD4+ or CD8+ T cells sorted from blood, taken in a trial of the OX40 agonist ivuxolimab.

The CDR3 is CASSEPGRSHEQYF. The CDR3 nucleotides are TGTGCCAGCAGTGAACCAGGGAGGTCTCACGAGCAGTACTTC. V gene TRBV6-1 combines with J gene TRBJ2-7; possible D gene TRBD2, 6 bases. Germline values: CDR1 MNHNS, CDR2 SASEGT. V gave up 2 bases and J gave up 5 bases, with 13 bases separating them. This CDR3 is built from 14 residues.